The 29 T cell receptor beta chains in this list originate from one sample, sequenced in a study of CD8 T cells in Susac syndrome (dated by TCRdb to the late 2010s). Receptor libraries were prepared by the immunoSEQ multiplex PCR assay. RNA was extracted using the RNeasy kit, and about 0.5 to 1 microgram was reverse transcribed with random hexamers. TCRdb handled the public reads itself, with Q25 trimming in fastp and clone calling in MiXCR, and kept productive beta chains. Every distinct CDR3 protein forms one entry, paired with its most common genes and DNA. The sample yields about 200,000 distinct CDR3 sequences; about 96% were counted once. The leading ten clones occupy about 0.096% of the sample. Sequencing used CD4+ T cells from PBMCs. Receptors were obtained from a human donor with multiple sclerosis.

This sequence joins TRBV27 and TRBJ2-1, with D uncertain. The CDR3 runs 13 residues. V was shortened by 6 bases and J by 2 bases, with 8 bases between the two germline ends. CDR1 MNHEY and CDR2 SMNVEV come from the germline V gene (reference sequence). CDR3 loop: CASSPVPYNEQFF. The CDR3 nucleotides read TGTGCCAGCAGCCCCGTACCCTACAATGAGCAGTTCTTC.

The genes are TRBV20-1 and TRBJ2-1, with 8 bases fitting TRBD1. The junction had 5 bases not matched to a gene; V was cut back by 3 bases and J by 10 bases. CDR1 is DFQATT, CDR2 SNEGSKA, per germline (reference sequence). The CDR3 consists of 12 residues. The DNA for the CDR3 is TGCAGTGCTAGTGACAGGGGAGGCGAGCAGTTCTTC. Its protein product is CSASDRGGEQFF.

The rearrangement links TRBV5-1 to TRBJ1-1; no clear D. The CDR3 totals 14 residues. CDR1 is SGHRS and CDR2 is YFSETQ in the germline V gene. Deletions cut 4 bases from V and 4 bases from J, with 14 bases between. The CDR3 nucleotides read TGCGCCAGCAGCCCCGACGACGTCTTCACTGAAGCTTTCTTT. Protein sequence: CASSPDDVFTEAFF.

The CDR3 loop is CASTTAGYGYTF. In DNA, the CDR3 is TGTGCCAGCACCACGGCCGGCTATGGCTACACCTTC. The V call is TRBV27, the J call TRBJ1-2; D not resolved. V lost 7 bases, J lost 4 bases, and 10 bases lay in between. This CDR3 has 12 residues. CDR1 is MNHEY and CDR2 is SMNVEV in the germline V gene (reference sequence).

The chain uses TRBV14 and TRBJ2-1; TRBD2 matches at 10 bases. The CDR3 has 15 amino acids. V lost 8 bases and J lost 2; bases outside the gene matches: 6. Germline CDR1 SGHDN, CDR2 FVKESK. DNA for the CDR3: TGTGCCAGCCGGGAAGCGGGAGGGGCCTACAATGAGCAGTTCTTC. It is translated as CASREAGGAYNEQFF.

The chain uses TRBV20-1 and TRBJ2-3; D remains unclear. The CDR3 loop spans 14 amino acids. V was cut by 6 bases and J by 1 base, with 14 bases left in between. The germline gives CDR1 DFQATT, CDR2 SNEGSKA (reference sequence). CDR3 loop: CSAPLPEGTDTQYF. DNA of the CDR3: TGCAGTGCGCCGCTCCCGGAAGGCACAGATACGCAGTATTTT.

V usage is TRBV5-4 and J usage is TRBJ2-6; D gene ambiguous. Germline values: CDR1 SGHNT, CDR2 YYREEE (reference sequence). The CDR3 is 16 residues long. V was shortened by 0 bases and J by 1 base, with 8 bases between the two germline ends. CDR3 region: CASSLALESGANVLTF. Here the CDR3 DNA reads TGTGCCAGCAGCTTGGCCTTGGAATCTGGGGCCAACGTCCTGACTTTC.

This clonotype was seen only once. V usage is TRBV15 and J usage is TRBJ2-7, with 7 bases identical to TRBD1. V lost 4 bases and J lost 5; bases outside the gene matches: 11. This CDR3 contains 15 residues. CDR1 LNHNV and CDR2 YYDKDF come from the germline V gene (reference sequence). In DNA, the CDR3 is TGTGCCACCAGCATTACTCTGACAGGGCCCCACGAGCAGTACTTC. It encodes CATSITLTGPHEQYF.

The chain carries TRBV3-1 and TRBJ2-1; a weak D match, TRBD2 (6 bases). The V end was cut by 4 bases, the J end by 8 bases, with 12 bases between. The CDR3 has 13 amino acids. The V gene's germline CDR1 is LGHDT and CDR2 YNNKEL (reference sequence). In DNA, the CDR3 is TGTGCCAGCAGCCCGGCGACTAGTTATGAGCAGTTCTTC. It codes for CASSPATSYEQFF.

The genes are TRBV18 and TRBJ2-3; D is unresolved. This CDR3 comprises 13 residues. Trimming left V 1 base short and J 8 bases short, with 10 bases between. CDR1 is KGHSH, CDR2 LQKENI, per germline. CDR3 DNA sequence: TGTGCCAGCTCACCACGCGAAGATGGTACGCAGTATTTT. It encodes CASSPREDGTQYF.

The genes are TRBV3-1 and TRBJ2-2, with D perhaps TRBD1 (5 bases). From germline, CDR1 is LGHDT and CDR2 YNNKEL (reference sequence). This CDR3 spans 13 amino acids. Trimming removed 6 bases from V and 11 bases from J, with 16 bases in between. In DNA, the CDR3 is TGTGCCAGCAGTCGCCGGGCCCAGGGAGAGCTGTTTTTT. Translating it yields CASSRRAQGELFF. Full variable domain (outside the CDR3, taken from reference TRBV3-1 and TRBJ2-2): DTAVSQTPKYLVTQMGNDKSIKCEQNLGHDTMYWYKQDSKKFLKIMFSYNNKELIINETVPNRFSPKSPDKAHLNLHINSLELGDSAVYFCASSRRAQGELFFGEGSRLTVL.

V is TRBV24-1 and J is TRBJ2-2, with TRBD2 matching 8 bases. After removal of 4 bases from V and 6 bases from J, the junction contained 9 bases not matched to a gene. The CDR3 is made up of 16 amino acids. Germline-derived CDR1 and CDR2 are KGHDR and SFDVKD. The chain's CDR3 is CATSDTPDGGAGELFF. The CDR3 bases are TGTGCCACCAGTGACACCCCAGACGGGGGGGCCGGGGAGCTGTTTTTT.

The CDR3 is CASSVGGDEQYF. The CDR3 DNA reads as TGTGCCAGCAGCGTAGGGGGCGACGAGCAGTACTTC. This sequence joins TRBV9 and TRBJ2-7; D may be TRBD1 (5 bases). The CDR3 runs 12 residues. The V gene lost 0 bases and the J gene lost 5 bases, with 6 bases spanning the gap. Germline CDR1 and CDR2: SGDLS and YYNGEE.

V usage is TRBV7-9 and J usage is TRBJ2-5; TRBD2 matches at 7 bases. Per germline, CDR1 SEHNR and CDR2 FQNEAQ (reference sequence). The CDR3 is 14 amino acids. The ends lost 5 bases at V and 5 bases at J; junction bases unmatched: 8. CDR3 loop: CASSRAGDLETQYF. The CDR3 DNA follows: TGTGCCAGCAGCAGGGCGGGAGATCTGGAGACCCAGTACTTC.

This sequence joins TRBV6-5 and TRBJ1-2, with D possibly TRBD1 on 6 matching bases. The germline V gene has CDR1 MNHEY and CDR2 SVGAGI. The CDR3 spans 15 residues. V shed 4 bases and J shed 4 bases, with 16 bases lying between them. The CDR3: CASSLSGGDLYGYTF. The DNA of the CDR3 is TGTGCCAGCAGTTTATCCGGGGGCGATCTCTATGGCTACACCTTC.

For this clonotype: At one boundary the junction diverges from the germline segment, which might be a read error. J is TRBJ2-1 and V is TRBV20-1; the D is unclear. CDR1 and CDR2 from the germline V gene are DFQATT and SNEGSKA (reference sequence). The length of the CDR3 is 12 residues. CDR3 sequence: CGAVDAYNEQFF. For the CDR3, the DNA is TGCGGTGCGGTTGATGCCTACAATGAGCAGTTCTTC.

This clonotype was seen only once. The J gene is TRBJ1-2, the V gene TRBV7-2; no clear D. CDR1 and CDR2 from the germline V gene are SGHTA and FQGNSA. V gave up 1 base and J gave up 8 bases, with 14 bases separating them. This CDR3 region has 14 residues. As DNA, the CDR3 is TGTGCCAGCAGCTTAGATTTACCCCTGGGAGGCTACACCTTC. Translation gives CASSLDLPLGGYTF.

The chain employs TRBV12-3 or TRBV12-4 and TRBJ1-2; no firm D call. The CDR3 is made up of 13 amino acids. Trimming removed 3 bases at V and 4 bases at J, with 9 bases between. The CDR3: CASSFDDGYGYTF. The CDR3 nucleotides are TGTGCCAGCAGTTTCGACGACGGCTATGGCTACACCTTC.

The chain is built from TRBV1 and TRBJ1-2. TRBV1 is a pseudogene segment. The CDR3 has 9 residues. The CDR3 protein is CTVYRGYTF. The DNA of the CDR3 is TGCACCGTATATCGCGGCTACACCTTC.

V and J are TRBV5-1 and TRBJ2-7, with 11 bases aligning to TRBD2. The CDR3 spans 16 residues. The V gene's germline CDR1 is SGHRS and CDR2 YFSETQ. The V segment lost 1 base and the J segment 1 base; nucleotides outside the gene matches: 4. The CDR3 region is CASSLMGLAESYEQYF. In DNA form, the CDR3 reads TGCGCCAGCAGCTTGATGGGACTAGCGGAATCCTACGAGCAGTACTTC.

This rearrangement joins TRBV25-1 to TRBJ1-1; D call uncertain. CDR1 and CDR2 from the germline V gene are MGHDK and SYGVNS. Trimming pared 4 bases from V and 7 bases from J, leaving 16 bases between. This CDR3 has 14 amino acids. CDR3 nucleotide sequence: TGTGCCAGCAGTGGGGCACTATTCCCATTTGAAGCTTTCTTT. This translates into CASSGALFPFEAFF. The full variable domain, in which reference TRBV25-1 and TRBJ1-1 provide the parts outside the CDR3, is EADIYQTPRYLVIGTGKKITLECSQTMGHDKMYWYQQDPGMELHLIHYSYGVNSTEKGDLSSESTVSRIRTEHFPLTLESARPSHTSQYLCASSGALFPFEAFFGQGTRLTVV.

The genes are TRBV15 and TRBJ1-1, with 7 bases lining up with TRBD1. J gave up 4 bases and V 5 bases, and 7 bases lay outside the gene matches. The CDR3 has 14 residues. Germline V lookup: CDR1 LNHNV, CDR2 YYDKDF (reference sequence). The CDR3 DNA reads TGTGCCACCAGCGCCCAAACAGGGGCCACTGAAGCTTTCTTT. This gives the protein CATSAQTGATEAFF.

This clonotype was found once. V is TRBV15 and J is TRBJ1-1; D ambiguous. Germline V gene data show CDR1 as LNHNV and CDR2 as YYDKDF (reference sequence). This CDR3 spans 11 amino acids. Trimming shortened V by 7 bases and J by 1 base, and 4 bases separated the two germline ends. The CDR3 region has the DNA TGTGCCACCATGCGGAACACTGAAGCTTTCTTT. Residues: CATMRNTEAFF.

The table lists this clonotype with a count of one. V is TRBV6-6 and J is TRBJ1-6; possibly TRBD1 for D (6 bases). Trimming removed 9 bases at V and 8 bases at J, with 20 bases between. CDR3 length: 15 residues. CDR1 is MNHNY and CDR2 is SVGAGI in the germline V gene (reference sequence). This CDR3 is CASQDRQAGDSPLHF. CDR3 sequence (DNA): TGTGCCAGTCAAGACCGACAGGCCGGTGATTCACCCCTCCACTTT.

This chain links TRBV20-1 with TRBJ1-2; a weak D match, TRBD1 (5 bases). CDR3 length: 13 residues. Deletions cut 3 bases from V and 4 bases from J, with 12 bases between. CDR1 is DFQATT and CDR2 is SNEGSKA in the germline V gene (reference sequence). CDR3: CSARGWGTYGYTF. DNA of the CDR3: TGCAGTGCTAGGGGGTGGGGGACCTATGGCTACACCTTC.

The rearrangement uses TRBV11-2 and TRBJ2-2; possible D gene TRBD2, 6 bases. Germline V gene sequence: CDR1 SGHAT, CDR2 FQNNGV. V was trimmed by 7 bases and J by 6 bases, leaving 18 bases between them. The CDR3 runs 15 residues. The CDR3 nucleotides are TGTGCCAGCACCACGACTAGGAGGTATTCCGGGGAGCTGTTTTTT. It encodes CASTTTRRYSGELFF.

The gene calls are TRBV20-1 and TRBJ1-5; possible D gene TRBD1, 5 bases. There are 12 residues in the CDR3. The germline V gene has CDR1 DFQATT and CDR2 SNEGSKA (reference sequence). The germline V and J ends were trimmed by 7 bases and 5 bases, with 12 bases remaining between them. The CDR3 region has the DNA TGCAGTGTTGGGGGGACGTATCAGCCCCAGCATTTT. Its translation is CSVGGTYQPQHF.

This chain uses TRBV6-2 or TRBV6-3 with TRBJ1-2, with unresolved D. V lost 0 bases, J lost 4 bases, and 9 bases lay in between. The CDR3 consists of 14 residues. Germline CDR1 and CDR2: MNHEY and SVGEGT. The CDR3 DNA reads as TGTGCCAGCAGTTACTCGAAGAACAGCTATGGCTACACCTTC. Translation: CASSYSKNSYGYTF.

The chain's CDR3 is CASSLDRIFNSPLHF. In DNA, the CDR3 is TGCGCCAGCAGCTTGGATCGCATTTTCAATTCACCCCTCCACTTT. This rearrangement joins TRBV5-1 to TRBJ1-6; D unclear. The V gene's germline CDR1 is SGHRS and CDR2 YFSETQ. This CDR3 region has 15 residues. Deletions cut 0 bases from V and 7 bases from J, with 11 bases between.